The 18 T cell receptor beta chains below come from one sample, sequenced in a study of chemoradiotherapy in HPV16-positive cancers. The repertoire was sequenced with immunoSEQ multiplex PCR; TCRdb's copy has only in-frame clones and lacks some. Among over 8,500 clones listed, more than 75% were seen once. The sample in question was tumor tissue, obtained from a patient who underwent chemoradiotherapy. The receptors originated from a human donor with HPV-associated anogenital cancer.

The chain recombines TRBV6-5 with TRBJ2-7; D call uncertain. The ends were cut back, 8 bases at V and 0 bases at J, with 5 bases in the middle. This CDR3 has 11 amino acids. Germline V CDR1 and CDR2: MNHEY, SVGAGI. In nucleotides, the CDR3 is TGTGCCAGCGCAAACTCCTACGAGCAGTACTTC. It is translated as CASANSYEQYF.

This clone was seen a handful of times. The CDR3: CAWTSAPKGPLHF. In DNA, the CDR3 is TGTGCCTGGACTTCTGCCCCGAAGGGACCCCTCCACTTT. V usage is TRBV30 and J usage is TRBJ1-6; D uncertain. Trimming stripped 4 bases from V and 12 bases from J, with 16 bases between. The CDR3 runs to 13 residues. From germline, CDR1 is GTSNPN and CDR2 SVGIG (reference sequence).

This clone appeared a single time. The chain is built from TRBV29-1 and TRBJ1-5; 8 bases map to TRBD1. The germline V gene encodes CDR1 SQVTM and CDR2 ANQGSEA. There are 12 residues in the CDR3. V dropped 1 base and J dropped 15; count of bases not matched to a gene: 8. The CDR3 bases are TGCAGCGTTGAAGCTTCAGGGGGCGCGAGGCATTTT. Its protein product is CSVEASGGARHF.

This chain joins TRBV6-5 and TRBJ2-5; D call uncertain. CDR1 and CDR2 from the germline V gene are MNHEY and SVGAGI. There are 11 residues in the CDR3. Deletions cut 5 bases from V and 5 bases from J, with 6 bases between. DNA of the CDR3: TGTGCCAGCAGTCGAGCGGAGACCCAGTACTTC. Translated: CASSRAETQYF.

V gene TRBV5-1 combines with J gene TRBJ2-3; TRBD1 matches 10 bases. With 6 bases clipped from V and 5 bases from J, the junction kept 9 bases outside the gene matches. CDR1 and CDR2 (germline): SGHRS, YFSETQ. The CDR3 runs to 15 residues. CDR3 bases: TGCGCCAGCACCGCGACAGGGGGCCAGGGAGATACGCAGTATTTT. Residues: CASTATGGQGDTQYF.

CDR3: CASKGQGNSGANVLTF. For the CDR3, the DNA is TGTGCCAGTAAGGGACAGGGTAACTCTGGGGCCAACGTCCTGACTTTC. The rearrangement uses TRBV19 and TRBJ2-6, with 9 bases that match TRBD1. With V trimmed by 7 bases and J by 0 bases, 4 bases remained unmatched. CDR3 length: 16 residues. Germline CDR1 is LNHDA and CDR2 is SQIVND (reference sequence).

This sequence joins TRBV18 and TRBJ2-7; D ambiguous. Trimming stripped 1 base from V and 6 bases from J, with 13 bases between. This CDR3 comprises 14 residues. Germline V gene data show CDR1 as KGHSH and CDR2 as LQKENI. CDR3 loop: CASSPQGLFSEQYF. The DNA for the CDR3 is TGTGCCAGCTCACCACAAGGGCTGTTTTCCGAGCAGTACTTC.

This clone occurred a few times. The rearrangement links TRBV5-5 to TRBJ2-1; no definite D call. CDR3 length: 11 amino acids. From germline, CDR1 is SGHKS and CDR2 YYEKEE (reference sequence). Trimming took 5 bases from V and 9 from J, leaving 9 bases between them. The CDR3 loop is CASSPSSEQFF. CDR3 sequence (DNA): TGTGCCAGCAGTCCCTCCAGTGAGCAGTTCTTC.

The CDR3 nucleotides read TGCGCCAGCAGCGGGGGGGGCCTCTACAATGAGCAGTTCTTC. It is translated as CASSGGGLYNEQFF. The chain has TRBV5-1 and TRBJ2-1; weak D call: TRBD2 (7 bases). CDR1 is SGHRS, CDR2 YFSETQ, per germline. The V gene lost 4 bases and the J gene lost 3 bases, with 11 bases spanning the gap. The CDR3 spans 14 residues.

The chain uses TRBV30 and TRBJ1-2; D possibly corresponds to TRBD1 (5 bases). Germline values: CDR1 GTSNPN, CDR2 SVGIG (reference sequence). CDR3 length: 11 residues. V shed 0 bases and J shed 7 bases, with 6 bases lying between them. The CDR3 protein is CAWSVRGGYTF. The CDR3 DNA follows: TGTGCCTGGAGTGTAAGGGGTGGCTACACCTTC.

This sequence joins TRBV9 and TRBJ1-3, with D unresolved. Germline V gene sequence: CDR1 SGDLS, CDR2 YYNGEE. This CDR3 is 14 amino acids long. V lost 3 bases and J lost 4, with 11 bases in between. CDR3 loop: CASSARGAGNTIYF. The CDR3 DNA is TGTGCCAGCAGCGCTCGGGGAGCGGGAAACACCATATATTTT.

The V call is TRBV5-1, the J call TRBJ1-1, with D possibly being TRBD1 (6 bases). Trimming shortened V by 2 bases and J by 3 bases, and 17 bases separated the two germline ends. Germline loops: CDR1 SGHRS, CDR2 YFSETQ. The length of the CDR3 is 16 residues. The CDR3 here is CASSLGQGQWYTEAFF. Here the CDR3 DNA reads TGCGCCAGCAGCTTAGGCCAGGGGCAATGGTACACTGAAGCTTTCTTT.

V usage is TRBV28 and J usage is TRBJ1-3; 7 bases are shared with TRBD1. This CDR3 comprises 15 residues. Germline CDR1 and CDR2: MDHEN and SYDVKM. V lost 2 bases and J lost 2; bases outside the gene matches: 3. CDR3 sequence: CASSLPGGTGNTIYF. Written as DNA, the CDR3 is TGTGCCAGCAGTTTACCAGGGGGAACTGGAAACACCATATATTTT.

A remark on this clone: Other nucleotide sequences from this sample produce the same CDR3. CDR3 loop: CASSIRSGELFF. For the CDR3, the DNA is TGTGCCAGTAGTATAAGGAGTGGGGAGCTGTTTTTT. This rearrangement joins TRBV19 to TRBJ2-2; no firm D call. The CDR3 is 12 residues long. CDR1 and CDR2 from the germline V gene are LNHDA and SQIVND (reference sequence). V was pared by 2 bases and J by 8 bases, with 6 bases between.

This clone was detected once. The J gene is TRBJ1-2, the V gene TRBV10-1, with unresolved D. CDR3 length: 12 amino acids. Germline V gene sequence: CDR1 WNHNN, CDR2 SYGVQD (reference sequence). Trimming removed 5 bases from V and 4 bases from J, with 8 bases in between. The CDR3 is CASSRGSYGYTF. The DNA of the CDR3 is TGCGCCAGCAGTAGAGGCAGCTATGGCTACACCTTC.

The gene calls are TRBV6-4 and TRBJ1-4, with 7 bases lining up with TRBD1. V trimming: 4 bases; J trimming: 8 bases; junction bases outside the gene matches: 10. The germline V gene encodes CDR1 MRHNA and CDR2 SNTAGT. CDR3 length: 15 residues. In DNA, the CDR3 is TGTGCCAGCAGTGGCGCTAAGGGGGCCGGGGAAAAACTGTTTTTT. This encodes CASSGAKGAGEKLFF.

The rearrangement links TRBV14 to TRBJ1-2; D call uncertain. The germline V and J ends were trimmed by 1 base and 6 bases, with 9 bases remaining between them. CDR1 is SGHDN and CDR2 is FVKESK in the germline V gene. The CDR3 totals 13 residues. The CDR3 nucleotides read TGTGCCAGCAGCCAAGTCCCTTTACATGGCTACACCTTC. Amino acids: CASSQVPLHGYTF.

The genes are TRBV27 and TRBJ2-3; D is possibly TRBD2 (5 bases). This CDR3 has 12 residues. Germline V CDR1 and CDR2: MNHEY, SMNVEV (reference sequence). The V end lost 5 bases, the J end lost 9 bases, and 12 bases lay between the germline ends. The CDR3 reads CASSALGRTQYF. CDR3 nucleotide sequence: TGTGCCAGCAGTGCGTTAGGGAGAACGCAGTATTTT.